This T cell receptor beta chain was observed in a study of blood T cell repertoires in COVID-19. The wider study: Samples came from the United States, Italy and Spain, spanning acute and convalescent COVID-19. PBMCs, B-cell-depleted T cells, or T cells provided the cDNA or gDNA that made up the material.

Original analysis: Reference gene primer amplification gave nucleated cell count estimates. Using immunoSEQ multiplex PCR, the repertoire was profiled, and TCRdb retains in-frame clones only, with some absent. The V and J calls and clone size are taken from that table; D and trimming were inferred from the DNA. The sample carries 87,000 or so clones, 70% to 90% recorded once. Trimming took off 3 bases at V and 0 bases at J, with 24 bases between the two ends. The CDR3 sequence is 19 residues long. CDR1 SGHRS and CDR2 YFSETQ come from the germline V gene. The chain employs TRBV5-1 and TRBJ1-2; D is perhaps TRBD1 (5 bases). The clonotype originates from a middle-aged man with acute or convalescent COVID-19. Material for sequencing was peripheral blood. This CDR3 is CASSSRLGYGDSTNYGYTF. Written as DNA, the CDR3 is TGCGCCAGCAGCTCCCGCCTGGGTTATGGGGACTCCACTAACTATGGCTACACCTTC.